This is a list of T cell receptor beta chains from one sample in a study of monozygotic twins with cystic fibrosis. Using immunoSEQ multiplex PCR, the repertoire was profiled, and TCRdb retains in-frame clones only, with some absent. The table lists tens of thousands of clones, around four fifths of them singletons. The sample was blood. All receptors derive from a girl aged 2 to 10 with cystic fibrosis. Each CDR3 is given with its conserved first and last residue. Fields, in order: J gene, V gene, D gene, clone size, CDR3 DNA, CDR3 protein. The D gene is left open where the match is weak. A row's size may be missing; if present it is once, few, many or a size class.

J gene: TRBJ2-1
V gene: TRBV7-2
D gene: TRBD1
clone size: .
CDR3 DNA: TGTGCCAGCAGCTTAATTCCGGGACAGGGGTCTCGAAGTTGGTTCTTC
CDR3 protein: CASSLIPGQGSRSWFF

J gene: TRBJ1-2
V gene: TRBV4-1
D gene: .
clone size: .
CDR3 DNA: TGCGCCAGCAGCCAATCGGGGGGAACTAACTATGGCTACACCTTC
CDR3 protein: CASSQSGGTNYGYTF

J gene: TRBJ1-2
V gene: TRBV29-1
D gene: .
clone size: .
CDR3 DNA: TGCAGCGTTGAGGTGCAGGACTTCGTCTATGGCTACACCTTC
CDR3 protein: CSVEVQDFVYGYTF

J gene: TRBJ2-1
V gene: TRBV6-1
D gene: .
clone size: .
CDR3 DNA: TGTGCCAGCATAGGCCAGTCCTACAATGAGCAGTTCTTC
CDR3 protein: CASIGQSYNEQFF

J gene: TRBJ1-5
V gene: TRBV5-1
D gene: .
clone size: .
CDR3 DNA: TGCGCCAGCAGACCCGACTATAGCAATCAGCCCCAGCATTTT
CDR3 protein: CASRPDYSNQPQHF

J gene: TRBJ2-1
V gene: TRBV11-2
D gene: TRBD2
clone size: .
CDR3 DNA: TGTGCCAGCAGCTCTTGGCGAGCGGGAGAGGTATACAATGAGCAGTTCTTC
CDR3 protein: CASSSWRAGEVYNEQFF

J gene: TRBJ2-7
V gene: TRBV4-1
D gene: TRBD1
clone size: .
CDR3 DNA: TGCGCCAGCAGCCCTAAATCCGGACAGGCAAACCCGGTCGAGCAGTACTTC
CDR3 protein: CASSPKSGQANPVEQYF

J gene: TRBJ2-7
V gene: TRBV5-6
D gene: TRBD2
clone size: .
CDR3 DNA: TGTGCCAGCAGCTCCCGGGACTATCCCTACGAGCAGTACTTC
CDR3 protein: CASSSRDYPYEQYF

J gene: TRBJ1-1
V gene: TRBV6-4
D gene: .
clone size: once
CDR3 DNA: TGTGCCAGCAGTGACTCCACGGGGGGAGGTACTGAAGCTTTCTTT
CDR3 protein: CASSDSTGGGTEAFF

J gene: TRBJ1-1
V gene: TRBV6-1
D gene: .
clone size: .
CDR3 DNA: TGTGCCAGCAGTGAACCGGGGGCAAACACTGAAGCTTTCTTT
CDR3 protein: CASSEPGANTEAFF

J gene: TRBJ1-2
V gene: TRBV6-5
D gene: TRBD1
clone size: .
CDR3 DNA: TGTGCCAGCAGTTACTCCCCGGGACAGGGCTATGGCTACACCTTC
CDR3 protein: CASSYSPGQGYGYTF

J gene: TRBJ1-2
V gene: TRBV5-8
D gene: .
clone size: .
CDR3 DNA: TGTGCCAGCAGCTTGACCCCAGGGCCATATGGCTACACCTTC
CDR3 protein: CASSLTPGPYGYTF

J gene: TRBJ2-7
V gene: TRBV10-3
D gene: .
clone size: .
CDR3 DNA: TGTGCCATCAGTGAAACTGGTGGAGAGCAGTACTTC
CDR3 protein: CAISETGGEQYF

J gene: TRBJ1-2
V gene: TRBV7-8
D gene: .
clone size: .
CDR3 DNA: TGTGCCAGCAGCTTAGCGTCGGGGGCGGAAGGCTACACCTTC
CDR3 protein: CASSLASGAEGYTF

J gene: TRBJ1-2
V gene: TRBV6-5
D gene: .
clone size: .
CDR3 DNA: TGTGCCAGCAGTTACTCGTCCGGGAAAGGGGGCTACACCTTC
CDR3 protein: CASSYSSGKGGYTF

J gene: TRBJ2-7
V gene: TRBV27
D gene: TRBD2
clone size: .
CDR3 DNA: TGTGCCAGCAGTTTCCTGGGAGCGGGGGTATACGAGCAGTACTTC
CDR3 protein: CASSFLGAGVYEQYF

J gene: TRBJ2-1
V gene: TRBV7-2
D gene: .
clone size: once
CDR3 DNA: TGTGCCAGCTCCAAGCTCCCCAATGAGCAGTTCTTC
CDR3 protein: CASSKLPNEQFF

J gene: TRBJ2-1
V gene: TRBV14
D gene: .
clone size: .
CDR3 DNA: TGTGCCAGCAGCCAAGATGAGACTGCCTACGGTGAGCAGTTCTTC
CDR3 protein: CASSQDETAYGEQFF

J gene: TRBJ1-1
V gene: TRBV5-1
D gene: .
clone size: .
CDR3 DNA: TGCGCCAGCAGCTTTGTTGGGGGGAAGTACACTGAAGCTTTCTTT
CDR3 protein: CASSFVGGKYTEAFF

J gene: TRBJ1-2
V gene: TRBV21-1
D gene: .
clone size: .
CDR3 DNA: TGTGCCAGCGGACCAGACAGCCTCTATGGCTACACCTTC
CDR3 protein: CASGPDSLYGYTF

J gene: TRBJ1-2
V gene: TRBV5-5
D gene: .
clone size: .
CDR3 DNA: TGTGCCAGCAGCTTGATGGCGGGGAATTGGAACTATGGCTACACCTTC
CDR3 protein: CASSLMAGNWNYGYTF

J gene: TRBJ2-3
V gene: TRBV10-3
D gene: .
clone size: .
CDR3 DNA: TGTGCCATCGGGTGGTCAGATACGCAGTATTTT
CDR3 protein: CAIGWSDTQYF

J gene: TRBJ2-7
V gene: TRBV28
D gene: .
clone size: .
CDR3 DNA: TGTGCCAGCCACGGCAGCTACGAGCAGTACTTC
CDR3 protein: CASHGSYEQYF

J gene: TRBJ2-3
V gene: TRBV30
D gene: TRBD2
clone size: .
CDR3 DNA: TGTGCCTGGAGTCCGATCGTGCGGGACTACACAGATACGCAGTATTTT
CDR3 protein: CAWSPIVRDYTDTQYF

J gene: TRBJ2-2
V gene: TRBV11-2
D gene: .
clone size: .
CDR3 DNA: TGTGCCAGCTCTGGTTGGACGGGAGCAATCACCGGGGAGCTGTTTTTT
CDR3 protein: CASSGWTGAITGELFF

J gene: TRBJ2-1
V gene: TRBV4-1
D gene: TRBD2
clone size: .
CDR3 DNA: TGCGCCAGCAGCCAAGCGGGAGGGAACTTTTACAATGAGCAGTTCTTC
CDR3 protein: CASSQAGGNFYNEQFF

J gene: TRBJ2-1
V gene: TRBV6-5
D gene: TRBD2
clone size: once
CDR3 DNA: TGTGCCAGCGAGGGGACTACCAGAAATGAGCAGTTCTTC
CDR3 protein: CASEGTTRNEQFF

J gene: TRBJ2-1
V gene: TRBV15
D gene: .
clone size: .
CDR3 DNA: TGTGCCACCAGCAGAGATCGGGCAGGGTACAATGAGCAGTTCTTC
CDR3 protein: CATSRDRAGYNEQFF

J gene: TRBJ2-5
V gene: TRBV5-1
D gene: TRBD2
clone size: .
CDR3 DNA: TGCGCCAGCAGCCCGGCGGGGAGGGCAGAGACCCAGTACTTC
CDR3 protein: CASSPAGRAETQYF

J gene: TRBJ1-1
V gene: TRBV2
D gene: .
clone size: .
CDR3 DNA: TGTGCCAGCAGTGAAGCTGGTAGGGTGGAAGCTTTCTTT
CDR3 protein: CASSEAGRVEAFF

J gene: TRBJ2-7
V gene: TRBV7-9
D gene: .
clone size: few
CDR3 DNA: TGTGCCAGCAGCAGTCAGGACTACGAGCAGTACTTC
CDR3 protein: CASSSQDYEQYF

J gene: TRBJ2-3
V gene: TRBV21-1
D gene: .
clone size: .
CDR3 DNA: TGTGCCAGCAGCGCGCCGACCACAGATACGCAGTATTTT
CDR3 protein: CASSAPTTDTQYF

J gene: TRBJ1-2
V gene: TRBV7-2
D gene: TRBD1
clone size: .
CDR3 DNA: TGTGCCAGCAGCTTAACGAGGGGGCTAAGCTATGGCTACACCTTC
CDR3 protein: CASSLTRGLSYGYTF

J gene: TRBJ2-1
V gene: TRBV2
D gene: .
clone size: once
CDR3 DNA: TGTGCCAGCAGTGTGACAGTGGAGCAGTTCTTC
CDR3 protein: CASSVTVEQFF

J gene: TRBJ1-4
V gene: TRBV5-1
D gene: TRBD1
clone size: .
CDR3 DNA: TGCGCCAGCAGCTTGGCCGGCCAGGGGGGTGAAAAACTGTTTTTT
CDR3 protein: CASSLAGQGGEKLFF

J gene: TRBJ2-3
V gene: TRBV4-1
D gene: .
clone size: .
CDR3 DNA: TGCGCCAGCAGCCAGGGGCGGGAAGCAGATACGCAGTATTTT
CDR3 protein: CASSQGREADTQYF

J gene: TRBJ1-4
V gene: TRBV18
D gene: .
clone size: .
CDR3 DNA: TGTGCCAGCTCACGGAGAGAAGAGGAAAAACTGTTTTTT
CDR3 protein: CASSRREEEKLFF

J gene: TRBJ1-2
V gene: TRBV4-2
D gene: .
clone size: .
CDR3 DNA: TGTGCCAGCAGCCAAGAGGAATTTGGGGGCTACACCTTC
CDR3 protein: CASSQEEFGGYTF

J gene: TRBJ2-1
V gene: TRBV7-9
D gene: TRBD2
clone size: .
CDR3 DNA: TGTGCCAGCAGCTCTATAGTAGCGGGAGCTAGCTCCTACAATGAGCAGTTCTTC
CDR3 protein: CASSSIVAGASSYNEQFF

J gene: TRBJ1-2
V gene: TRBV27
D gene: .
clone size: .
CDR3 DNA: TGTGCCAGCAGTCCCTGGACGGCTAACTATGGCTACACCTTC
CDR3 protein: CASSPWTANYGYTF

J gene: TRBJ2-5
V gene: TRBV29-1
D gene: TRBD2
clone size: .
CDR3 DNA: TGCAGCGTTATTACCGGGACTAGCGAAGAGACCCAGTACTTC
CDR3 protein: CSVITGTSEETQYF

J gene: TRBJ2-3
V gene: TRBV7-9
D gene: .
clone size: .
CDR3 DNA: TGTGCCAGCAGCTTCTCTTCCGGCAGCACAGATACGCAGTATTTT
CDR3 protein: CASSFSSGSTDTQYF

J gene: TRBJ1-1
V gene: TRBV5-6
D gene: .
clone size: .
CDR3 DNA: TGTGCCAGCAGCTTGGATCCAGGGCTGAACACTGAAGCTTTCTTT
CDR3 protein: CASSLDPGLNTEAFF

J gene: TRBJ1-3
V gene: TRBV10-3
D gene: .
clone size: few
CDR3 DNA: TGTGCCATCGAAAACACCATATATTTT
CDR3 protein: CAIENTIYF

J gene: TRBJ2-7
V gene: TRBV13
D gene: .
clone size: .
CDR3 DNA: TGTGCCAGCAGCTCCGGACTGTTCTACGAGCAGTACTTC
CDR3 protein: CASSSGLFYEQYF

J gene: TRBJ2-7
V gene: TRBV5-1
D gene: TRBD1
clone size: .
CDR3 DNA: TGCGCCAGCAGCCCTGACAGGGGGGAGTTCCCCGAGCAGTACTTC
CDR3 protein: CASSPDRGEFPEQYF

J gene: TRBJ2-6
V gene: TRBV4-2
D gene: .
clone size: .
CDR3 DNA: TGTGCCAGCAGCCAAGATGGGGGGCCTGGGGCCAACGTCCTGACTTTC
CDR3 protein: CASSQDGGPGANVLTF

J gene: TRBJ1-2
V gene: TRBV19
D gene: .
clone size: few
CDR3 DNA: TGTGCCAGTACCCCTGACAGCTATGGCTACACCTTC
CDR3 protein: CASTPDSYGYTF

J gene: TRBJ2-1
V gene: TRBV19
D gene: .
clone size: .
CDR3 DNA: TGTGCCAGTTCGAGAACAGAGGACTACAATGAGCAGTTCTTC
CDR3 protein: CASSRTEDYNEQFF

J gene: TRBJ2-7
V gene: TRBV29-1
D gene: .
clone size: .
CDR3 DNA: TGCAGCGTTTACTGGGATGGGCAGTACTTC
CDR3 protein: CSVYWDGQYF

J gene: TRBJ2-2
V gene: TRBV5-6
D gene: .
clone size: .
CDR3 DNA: TGTGCCAGCAGCTTCACAGTGGGGGGTTACACCGGGGAGCTGTTTTTT
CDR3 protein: CASSFTVGGYTGELFF

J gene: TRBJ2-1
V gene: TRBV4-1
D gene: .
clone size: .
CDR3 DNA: TGCGCCAGCAGAGACGGGGTTCAGGGCGGGAATGAGCAGTTCTTC
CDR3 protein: CASRDGVQGGNEQFF

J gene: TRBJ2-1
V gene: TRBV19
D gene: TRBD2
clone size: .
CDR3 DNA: TGTGCCAGTAGCCGACTAGCGGGAGGACAGCGCGGGAGGGACAATGAGCAGTTCTTC
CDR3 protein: CASSRLAGGQRGRDNEQFF

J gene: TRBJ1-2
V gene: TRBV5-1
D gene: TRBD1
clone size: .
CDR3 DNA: TGCGCCAGCAGCTTAGGACAGGGAAGCTATGGCTACACCTTC
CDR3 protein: CASSLGQGSYGYTF

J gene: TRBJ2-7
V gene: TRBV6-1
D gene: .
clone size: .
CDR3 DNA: TGTGCCAGCAGGTTCAGGGGACCCTACGAGCAGTACTTC
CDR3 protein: CASRFRGPYEQYF

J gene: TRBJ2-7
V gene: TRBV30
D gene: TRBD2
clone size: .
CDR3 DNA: TGTGCCTGGAGTGTTGGAGCGGGATCCTACGAGCAGTACTTC
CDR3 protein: CAWSVGAGSYEQYF

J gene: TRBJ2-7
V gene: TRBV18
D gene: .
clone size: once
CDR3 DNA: TGTGCCAGCTCACCTGATGAGTACTCCTACGAGCAGTACTTC
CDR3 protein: CASSPDEYSYEQYF

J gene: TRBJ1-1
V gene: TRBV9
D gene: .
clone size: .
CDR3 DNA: TGTGCCAGCAGCCCCCCGGGGGGGGTGATGAGCACTGAAGCTTTCTTT
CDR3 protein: CASSPPGGVMSTEAFF

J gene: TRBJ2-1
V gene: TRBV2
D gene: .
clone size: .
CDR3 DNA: TGTGCCAGCAGGACAGAGAGCTCCTACAATGAGCAGTTCTTC
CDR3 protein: CASRTESSYNEQFF

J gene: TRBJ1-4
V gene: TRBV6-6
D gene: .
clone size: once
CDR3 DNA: TGTGCCAGCAGTTACTCGACAGGTTCAGCGGAAAAACTGTTTTTT
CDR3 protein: CASSYSTGSAEKLFF